Detailed here is one TCR beta chain. Antigen: not known. The sample comes from a study of cytomegalovirus exposure and HLA in healthy donors. Whole-study findings and limits: Some segments of the V type, notably TRBV6-2 and TRBV6-3, were excluded as indistinguishable. HLA alleles showed associations with 16,951 TCR beta sequences in a later analysis, at a 0.05 false discovery rate. Within the data, a cluster of highly shared sequence variants was likely a sequencing artifact.

The length of the CDR3 is 14 residues. J gave up 10 bases and V 2 bases, and 5 bases lay outside the gene matches. In germline, CDR1 is SGHTA, CDR2 FQGTGA. The PCR employed 60 Vbeta primers together with 13 Jbeta primers. Original handling: Around 9.9 million shared chains were among the roughly 78 million unique TCR beta chains that a later analysis counted. Using immunoSEQ multiplex PCR, the repertoire was profiled, and TCRdb retains in-frame clones only, with some absent. V and J calls and clone size are as listed in that table; D and trimming were resolved from the DNA. The sample table sets out under 100,000 clones.

The V gene is TRBV7-3, the J gene TRBJ1-6; 7 bases are a match to TRBD1. The source material was PBMCs. This sequence was found in a man aged 30-40 years in good health and CMV-seronegative. CDR3 DNA: TGTGCCAGCAGCTTACTGGCAGGGGGATCACCCCTCCACTTT. Protein: CASSLLAGGSPLHF. The variable domain in full, completed from reference TRBV7-3 and TRBJ1-6, reads GAGVSQTPSNKVTEKGKYVELRCDPISGHTALYWYRQSLGQGPEFLIYFQGTGAADDSGLPNDRFFAVRPEGSVSTLKIQRTERGDSAVYLCASSLLAGGSPLHFGNGTRLTVT.